Listed below are T cell receptor beta chains from one sample, sequenced in a study of radiation and T cells in renal cell carcinoma. Using immunoSEQ multiplex PCR, the repertoire was profiled, and TCRdb retains in-frame clones only, with some absent. The profile shows approximately 150,000 clones, 80% to 90% of them singletons. Specimen: blood, collected from a patient whose treatment included radiotherapy and nephrectomy. These receptor sequences come from a woman in her 50s with renal cell carcinoma. The CDR3 runs from the conserved cysteine through the conserved F or W. D genes are given only for firm matches. The size entry is marked missing in some rows and otherwise reads once, few, many or a size class.

DNA | CDR3 | V | D | J | size
TGTGCCAGCAGTGGTCCCGGGACACCTGATGAAAAACTGTTTTTT | CASSGPGTPDEKLFF | TRBV28 | - | TRBJ1-4 | -
TGTGCCAGCTCACCACCGGATAACACCGGGGAGCTGTTTTTT | CASSPPDNTGELFF | TRBV18 | - | TRBJ2-2 | -
TGCGCCAGCAGCACCTACAGAACGTACGAGCAGTACTTC | CASSTYRTYEQYF | TRBV5-1 | - | TRBJ2-7 | -
TGCGCCAGCAGCCCTAGCGGTACTCCCTCTGGGGCCAACGTCCTGACTTTC | CASSPSGTPSGANVLTF | TRBV5-1 | TRBD2 | TRBJ2-6 | -
TGTGCCAGCACCCGGACAGGGGGATATAGCAATCAGCCCCAGCATTTT | CASTRTGGYSNQPQHF | TRBV6-6 | TRBD1 | TRBJ1-5 | -
TGTGCCAGCAGCCTACAGGGGTTCTCTGGAAACACCATATATTTT | CASSLQGFSGNTIYF | TRBV14 | TRBD1 | TRBJ1-3 | -
TGCGCCAGCAGCTTGGAGGGCAGGGACACTGAAGCTTTCTTT | CASSLEGRDTEAFF | TRBV5-1 | - | TRBJ1-1 | -
TGTGCCAGCAGCTTGGATCAGGGTCCTAATTCACCCCTCCACTTT | CASSLDQGPNSPLHF | TRBV5-4 | - | TRBJ1-6 | -
TGTGCCGCATCCGGGACAGTAAAGAAGGTGTACACAGATACGCAGTATTTT | CAASGTVKKVYTDTQYF | TRBV28 | TRBD1 | TRBJ2-3 | -
TGTGCCTGGAGTGGTGGTGAGGCTTTCTTT | CAWSGGEAFF | TRBV30 | - | TRBJ1-1 | -
TGTGCCAGCAGTGTAAGACTAGCGGGATCGCCCAATGAGCAGTTCTTC | CASSVRLAGSPNEQFF | TRBV6-1 | TRBD2 | TRBJ2-1 | -
TGTGCCAGCAGTTCCACAGGGGGAAAAGCTTTCTTT | CASSSTGGKAFF | TRBV6-5 | TRBD1 | TRBJ1-1 | -
TGTGCCAGCAGCCTGGTTCAAACAGATACGCAGTATTTT | CASSLVQTDTQYF | TRBV6-5 | - | TRBJ2-3 | -
TGTGCCAGCAGTTTGTCCCGGGGCGGGAGCTATGAGCAGTTCTTC | CASSLSRGGSYEQFF | TRBV6-5 | TRBD2 | TRBJ2-1 | -
TGTGCCAGCAGTTACTTCCAGGGCATGAACACTGAAGCTTTCTTT | CASSYFQGMNTEAFF | TRBV6-5 | - | TRBJ1-1 | -
TGCGCCAGCAGCCCTTTATCACAATCCTACGAGCAGTACTTC | CASSPLSQSYEQYF | TRBV4-3 | - | TRBJ2-7 | -
TGTGCCAGCAGCGTAGATTTGGTCTCAGATACGCAGTATTTT | CASSVDLVSDTQYF | TRBV9 | - | TRBJ2-3 | -
TGTGCCAGCAGCGTGGAGGGGGCGTCTGGAAACACCATATATTTT | CASSVEGASGNTIYF | TRBV7-2 | TRBD1 | TRBJ1-3 | -
TGTGCCTCCGGCGGGACCTCAGGGACCCAGTACTTC | CASGGTSGTQYF | TRBV10-3 | - | TRBJ2-5 | -
TGTGCCAGCAGCGGGACTAGCGGGTTAGATACGCAGTATTTT | CASSGTSGLDTQYF | TRBV2 | TRBD2 | TRBJ2-3 | -
TGTGCCAGCAGCCTTGGGACAGCTGGGAATCAGCCCCAGCATTTT | CASSLGTAGNQPQHF | TRBV7-8 | TRBD1 | TRBJ1-5 | -
TGTGCCAGCAGTTACTCAAGAAACTATGGCTACACCTTC | CASSYSRNYGYTF | TRBV6-5 | - | TRBJ1-2 | once
TGTGCCAGTAAGGGGGGAGGGGACAACACTGAAGCTTTCTTT | CASKGGGDNTEAFF | TRBV28 | - | TRBJ1-1 | -
TGTGCCAGCAGCTTAGGTAGAGAAGAGACCCAGTACTTC | CASSLGREETQYF | TRBV11-2 | - | TRBJ2-5 | -
TGTGCCAGCAGTTTTGCAGGATCCCCCAACACTGAAGCTTTCTTT | CASSFAGSPNTEAFF | TRBV27 | - | TRBJ1-1 | few
TGTGCCAGCAGCGTAGGAGGCCGGGAAGGGGATTCACCCCTCCACTTT | CASSVGGREGDSPLHF | TRBV9 | - | TRBJ1-6 | -
TGTGCCAGCAGCGCCCAAGGGTTAGATGAGCAGTTCTTC | CASSAQGLDEQFF | TRBV7-2 | - | TRBJ2-1 | -
TGTGCCAGCAGCCTGGGCGAGACCCAGTACTTC | CASSLGETQYF | TRBV4-2 | - | TRBJ2-5 | -
TGCGCCAGCAGCTTGAGGCAAGTCCAAGATACGCAGTATTTT | CASSLRQVQDTQYF | TRBV5-1 | - | TRBJ2-3 | -
TGTGCCAGCAGTGAAGGTGATGGGACCCAATATTTT | CASSEGDGTQYF | TRBV6-1 | - | TRBJ2-3 | -
TGTGCCAGCAGCCCCGGGCTAGCGAAAGGGAATGAGCAGTTCTTC | CASSPGLAKGNEQFF | TRBV7-8 | - | TRBJ2-1 | few
TGTGCCAGACGCGGGGGGGCCGCAGATACGCAGTATTTT | CARRGGAADTQYF | TRBV30 | TRBD2 | TRBJ2-3 | once
TGTGCCAGCAGTTTAGGGGGTCGTAACACCATATATTTT | CASSLGGRNTIYF | TRBV28 | - | TRBJ1-3 | -
TGTGCCAGCAGCCGGGAAGTTGTGGGGAATCAGCCCCAGCATTTT | CASSREVVGNQPQHF | TRBV5-5 | - | TRBJ1-5 | -
TGTGCCAGCAGCTTGGATGGAACTAGCACAGATACGCAGTATTTT | CASSLDGTSTDTQYF | TRBV5-5 | - | TRBJ2-3 | -
TGCGCCAGCAGCTTGACCCCGGGACTAGCGGGGACCACAGATACGCAGTATTTT | CASSLTPGLAGTTDTQYF | TRBV5-1 | TRBD2 | TRBJ2-3 | -
TGCGCCAGCAGCTGGGACACTGAGGAACTGTTTTTT | CASSWDTEELFF | TRBV5-1 | - | TRBJ1-4 | -
TGTGCCAGCTCTGCGCAGTATTTT | CASSAQYF | TRBV11-3 | - | TRBJ2-3 | -
TGTGCCAGCGGACCGTTTTGGGAGACGAACACCGGGGAGCTGTTTTTT | CASGPFWETNTGELFF | TRBV5-6 | - | TRBJ2-2 | -
TGTGCCAGCAGCGTAGAACCGGGACAAGATGGCTACACCTTC | CASSVEPGQDGYTF | TRBV9 | - | TRBJ1-2 | -
TGTGCCAGCAGTGCGCTAGCGGGGAGCCAAGAGACCCAGTACTTC | CASSALAGSQETQYF | TRBV19 | TRBD2 | TRBJ2-5 | -
TGCGCCAGCAGCGCATCCGGCACAGATACGCAGTATTTT | CASSASGTDTQYF | TRBV4-3 | - | TRBJ2-3 | -
TGTGCCATCAGCTTTGACAGGGAAAATCAGCCCCAGCATTTT | CAISFDRENQPQHF | TRBV10-3 | TRBD1 | TRBJ1-5 | -
TGTGCCAGTAGTAAAACCGGGACAGGGGGCCTTACTAATGAAAAACTGTTTTTT | CASSKTGTGGLTNEKLFF | TRBV19 | TRBD1 | TRBJ1-4 | -
TGTGCCAGCAGCCAAGGGCTGGGGTCAGATACGCAGTATTTT | CASSQGLGSDTQYF | TRBV14 | - | TRBJ2-3 | once
TGCGCCAGCAGCCAAGAGACTAGCGGGGGGACCTTCCCCGAGCAGTACTTC | CASSQETSGGTFPEQYF | TRBV4-3 | TRBD2 | TRBJ2-7 | -
TGTGCCAGCAGCTTAGTGGGCGGGAGATTCAATGAGCAGTTCTTC | CASSLVGGRFNEQFF | TRBV7-2 | TRBD2 | TRBJ2-1 | -
TGCGCCAGCAGCTTGTCGGGGGATCAAGAGACCCAGTACTTC | CASSLSGDQETQYF | TRBV5-1 | - | TRBJ2-5 | -